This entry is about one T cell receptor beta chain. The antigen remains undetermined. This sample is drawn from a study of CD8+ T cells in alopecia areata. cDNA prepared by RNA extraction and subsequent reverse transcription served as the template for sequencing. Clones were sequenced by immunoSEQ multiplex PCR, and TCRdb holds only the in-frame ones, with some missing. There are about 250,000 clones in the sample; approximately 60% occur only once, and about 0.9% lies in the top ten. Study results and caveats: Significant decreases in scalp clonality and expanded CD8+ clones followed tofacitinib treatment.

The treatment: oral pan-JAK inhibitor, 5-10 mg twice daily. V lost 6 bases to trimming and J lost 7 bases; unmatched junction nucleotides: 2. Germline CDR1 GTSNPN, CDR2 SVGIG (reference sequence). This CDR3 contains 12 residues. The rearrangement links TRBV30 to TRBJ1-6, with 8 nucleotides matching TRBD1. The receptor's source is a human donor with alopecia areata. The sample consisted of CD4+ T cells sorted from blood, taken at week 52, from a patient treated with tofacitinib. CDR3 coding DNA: TGTGCCTGCGGGACAGGCAATTCACCCCTCCACTTT. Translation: CACGTGNSPLHF.